This TCR beta chain emerged from a study of blood T cell repertoires in COVID-19. Sequencing used immunoSEQ multiplex PCR; TCRdb keeps in-frame clones, though not all of them. The sample holds approximately 90,000 clones, about 89% seen once. Trimming stripped 2 bases from V and 0 bases from J, with 7 bases between. Germline V lookup: CDR1 SGHRS, CDR2 YFSETQ. This CDR3 is 14 amino acids long. The TCR was taken from a human donor with acute or convalescent COVID-19. The donor label of this sample is uncertain. The V and J genes are TRBV5-1 and TRBJ2-3; D not resolved. Material for sequencing was peripheral blood. The chain's CDR3 is CASSLLVSTDTQYF. The CDR3 DNA sequence: TGCGCCAGCAGCTTACTTGTTAGCACAGATACGCAGTATTTT.